Listed below are T cell receptor beta chains from one sample, sequenced in a study of blood T cells in healthy people across ages. TCRdb independently ran MiXCR on the 5' RACE reads; one entry per CDR3 protein. Of fewer than 800,000 distinct CDR3 sequences listed, around half are singletons. Material: blood. The origin of the receptors is a woman in her sixties in good health. Both conserved end residues are trimmed from each CDR3.

j_gene	v_gene	CDR3aa
TRBJ2-4	TRBV7-2	ASSLGLAGGLLAKNIQY
TRBJ1-1	TRBV19	ASNPTFPNTEAF
TRBJ2-1	TRBV12-5	ASGSFSAGIYNEQF
TRBJ2-7	TRBV4-2	ASSQDTRANEQY
TRBJ1-2	TRBV7-9	ASSPGTGVYGYT
TRBJ2-5	TRBV29-1	SVGGTGLETQY
TRBJ1-2	TRBV20-1	SAGGGGDYGDT
TRBJ1-1	TRBV21-1	ASSLMGGEGATEAF
TRBJ2-1	TRBV27	ASSRTSGDQETQF
NA	TRBV5-6	ASRPIAGRSYNEQY
TRBJ2-7	TRBV5-1	ASSLGSYYEQY
TRBJ2-1	TRBV15	ATSRAKGEGYNAQF
TRBJ2-3	TRBV6-2/TRBV6-3	ASKGLAETDTQY
TRBJ2-6	TRBV5-1	ASGLTGLTSGANVLT
TRBJ1-2	TRBV9	ASSVGGQGANYGYT
TRBJ2-3	TRBV20-1	SAGLRTARGPDTQY
TRBJ2-7	TRBV7-2	ASSLGRMYEQY
TRBJ1-5	TRBV7-9	ASSSVGQGFDQPQH
TRBJ1-2	TRBV27	ASSWGRGLYGYT
TRBJ2-3	TRBV20-1	SARGAWGVAPDTQY
TRBJ2-5	TRBV7-2	ASSLRTGQETQY
TRBJ2-3	TRBV3-1	ASSQIGTDTQY
TRBJ2-5	TRBV29-1	SVISGAPETQY
TRBJ2-3	TRBV7-3	ASSPWAPSGSSTDTQY
TRBJ1-1	TRBV7-2	ASSFRVTSGNTEAF
TRBJ2-3	TRBV11-2	ASSLTGLDTQY
TRBJ2-7	TRBV7-9	ASSSPRHLYEQY
TRBJ2-2	TRBV29-1	SVFPGHPTGELF
TRBJ2-5	TRBV7-9	ASSYRVLSQETQY
TRBJ2-1	TRBV12-3/TRBV12-4	ASSPHFAGGSNEQF
TRBJ2-3	TRBV5-1	ASSPIGPWGDTQY
TRBJ2-7	TRBV28	ASSRLAGSSEQY
TRBJ1-1	TRBV6-6	ASKGGEYTEAF
TRBJ2-7	TRBV27	ASSAQGAPYEQY
TRBJ1-5	TRBV20-1	SASTASGQDNQPQH
TRBJ2-7	TRBV7-2	ASSSYPTGARYEQY
TRBJ2-4	TRBV6-1	AGTDGRLRNIQY
TRBJ2-6	TRBV28	ASSPNRGYGANVLT
TRBJ2-1	TRBV5-1	VSREGTLLNNEQF
TRBJ2-5	TRBV7-9	ASSGTSGRAPETQY
NA	TRBV3-1	ASSPGYNEQY
TRBJ1-2	TRBV28	ASSLVLPDSNYGYT
TRBJ2-2	TRBV28	ASSVGWASNTGELF
TRBJ2-1	TRBV6-2/TRBV6-3	ASSYFPGQGNNEQF
TRBJ1-3	TRBV20-1	SAWDRESGNTIY
TRBJ2-7	TRBV4-3	ASSQDKDYEQY
NA	TRBV7-2	ASSLGGLASYNEQY
TRBJ1-2	TRBV30	AWSVTDNYGYT
TRBJ2-3	TRBV7-3	ASSFGTGRADTQY